One and the same sample provided the 10 T cell receptor beta chains below, sequenced in a study of Ad26.COV2.S vaccination and SARS-CoV-2 variants. The assay was immunoSEQ multiplex PCR, and TCRdb's table has in-frame clones only and misses some. Here the sample spans a few hundred thousand clones, 85% to 90% being singletons. Treatment indicated: around 19 received Ad26.COV2.S at low or high dose, single or two shots; a few received placebo; per-sample allocation not given. The samples date from day 63 after the first vaccine or placebo injection. The source material was peripheral blood, sampled in a trial of Ad26.COV2.S vaccine versus placebo. These receptors all stem from a person between 18 and 60 years old who received the Ad26.COV2.S COVID-19 vaccine or a placebo.

This chain links TRBV6-6 with TRBJ1-1, with D unresolved. Germline V lookup: CDR1 MNHNY, CDR2 SVGAGI (reference sequence). V gave up 5 bases and J gave up 1 base, with 8 bases separating them. The CDR3 is 13 amino acids. The CDR3 here is CASSPTQNTEAFF. DNA of the CDR3: TGTGCCAGCAGTCCCACACAGAACACTGAAGCTTTCTTT.

This chain uses TRBV9 with TRBJ2-5, with 12 nucleotides matching TRBD1. CDR1 and CDR2 from the germline V gene are SGDLS and YYNGEE. The CDR3 has 15 residues. V was pared by 3 bases and J by 5 bases, with 5 bases of the junction left unmatched. The CDR3 loop reads CASSAGQGAWETQYF. DNA of the CDR3: TGTGCCAGCAGCGCGGGACAGGGGGCGTGGGAGACCCAGTACTTC.

V gene TRBV7-9 combines with J gene TRBJ2-7, with TRBD2 as a possible D gene (5 bases). The CDR3 covers 12 residues. V lost 5 bases and J lost 3, with 8 bases in between. Germline V gene sequence: CDR1 SEHNR, CDR2 FQNEAQ (reference sequence). The CDR3 loop reads CASSEADYEQYF. Written as DNA, the CDR3 is TGTGCCAGCAGCGAAGCGGACTACGAGCAGTACTTC.

The chain joins TRBV7-2 to TRBJ2-3, with a tentative D call TRBD1 (5 bases). Trimming shortened V by 7 bases and J by 1 base, and 15 bases separated the two germline ends. The CDR3 totals 15 residues. In germline, CDR1 is SGHTA, CDR2 FQGNSA. CDR3 coding DNA: TGTGCCAGCACCTCCGGGTTAGGGGGCACAGATACGCAGTATTTT. Translating it yields CASTSGLGGTDTQYF.

This clone has more than one count but fewer than ten. This chain connects TRBV30 to TRBJ1-4; D is unresolved. This CDR3 has 14 amino acids. The V gene's germline CDR1 is GTSNPN and CDR2 SVGIG (reference sequence). V was shortened by 0 bases and J by 7 bases, with 12 bases between the two germline ends. CDR3 sequence: CAWSVHREGEKLFF. CDR3 DNA sequence: TGTGCCTGGAGTGTACATAGGGAAGGTGAAAAACTGTTTTTT.

This sequence joins TRBV4-2 and TRBJ2-7; D uncertain. This CDR3 has 16 amino acids. Trimming took 1 base from V and 6 from J, leaving 19 bases between them. Germline V gene lookup returns CDR1 LGHNA and CDR2 YNFKEQ. As DNA, the CDR3 is TGTGCCAGCAGCCAAGGGTTGGGCCGCGGATCACTCGAGCAGTACTTC. Protein product: CASSQGLGRGSLEQYF.

The V call is TRBV30, the J call TRBJ2-3; a possible D gene is TRBD2 (6 bases). Germline V CDR1 and CDR2: GTSNPN, SVGIG (reference sequence). The CDR3 has 14 amino acids. Trimming took off 2 bases at V and 1 base at J, with 10 bases between the two ends. The CDR3 bases are TGTGCCTGGAGTCGATGGGAGGGCACAGATACGCAGTATTTT. Its translation: CAWSRWEGTDTQYF. Combining the CDR3 with reference TRBV30 and TRBJ2-3 gives the whole variable domain SQTIHQWPATLVQPVGSPLSLECTVEGTSNPNLYWYRQAAGRGLQLLFYSVGIGQISSEVPQNLSASRPQDRQFILSSKKLLLSDSGFYLCAWSRWEGTDTQYFGPGTRLTVL.

The chain couples TRBV6-5 to TRBJ2-5; D call uncertain. Trimming stripped 8 bases from V and 2 bases from J, with 15 bases between. The CDR3 is 14 amino acids. Germline V gene sequence: CDR1 MNHEY, CDR2 SVGAGI. The CDR3 DNA is TGTGCCAGCGGAACCGCGTTGGGACAAGAGACCCAGTACTTC. Protein: CASGTALGQETQYF.

The chain employs TRBV10-3 and TRBJ1-1, with 8 bases matching TRBD1. The J segment lost 3 bases and the V segment lost 11 bases, leaving 8 bases of the junction unmatched. In germline, CDR1 is ENHRY, CDR2 SYGVKD. The length of the CDR3 is 13 residues. In nucleotides, the CDR3 is TGTGCCGTCCAGGGGGCGCGGTACACTGAAGCTTTCTTT. Residues: CAVQGARYTEAFF.

V usage is TRBV19 and J usage is TRBJ1-4; D gene ambiguous. Germline V gene data show CDR1 as LNHDA and CDR2 as SQIVND (reference sequence). Trimming took off 5 bases at V and 2 bases at J, with 6 bases between the two ends. CDR3 size: 13 residues. CDR3 DNA sequence: TGTGCCAGTAGTCCGGTGACTAATGAAAAACTGTTTTTT. This codes for CASSPVTNEKLFF.